This TCR beta chain was found in a study of cytomegalovirus exposure and HLA in healthy donors (dated by TCRdb to the late 2010s). General notes on the study: An earlier analysis of several hundred of the donors reported more than 250 Gb of sequence data and around 110 million unique TCR beta sequences from about 200 million T cells. Among some 400 genotyped donors of the cohort, an average of roughly 230,000 unique TCR beta nucleotide sequences was sequenced per donor, of which approximately 18% were non-productive. The study profiled the T cell repertoires of 666 subjects by immunosequencing and related them to cytomegalovirus serostatus. In addition to the first cohort of 500 to 850 subjects, a separate validation cohort of some 120 different subjects was used. The study combined high-throughput TCR immunosequencing, statistical association of individual TCRs with disease status, and machine learning to predict cytomegalovirus infection status. Genome-wide SNP genotypes for about 65% of the 666 donors were used in a later genetic analysis, which treated that subset as a discovery cohort. In an earlier analysis of a few hundred of the donors, high-throughput TCR beta sequencing was used to judge whether each TCR beta V gene segment behaved as functional or pseudogenic. A later analysis re-analyzed previously published TCR beta repertoires from 600 to 850 donors and added high-resolution HLA genotyping to study TCR occurrence patterns. HLA typing covered class I and class II loci at four-digit resolution. Of the approximately 400 genotyped donors, less than 85% were placed in the genetic ancestry cluster associated with self-reported Caucasian donors. Alongside the repertoire data, information on donor age, sex, ethnicity and CMV serostatus was compiled. Every repertoire in the discovery cohort had been generated on one and the same sequencing platform. A handful of DR-DQ haplotypes were treated as single units for association and clustering because of strong linkage in the cohort. An early release that covered about 600 HLA-typed donors contained around 330 gigabases of sequencing data and approximately 85 million unique TCR sequences. The later analysis used no new phenotypic data to find candidate immune exposures, relying instead on TCR beta sequences and their occurrence across donors. Typing coverage varied by locus: roughly 629-640 donors for A, B, C, DRB1 and DQB1; approximately 520 for DQA1; about 590 for DPA1; approximately 470 for DPB1. The study aimed to test whether cataloging public T cell receptors could reveal signatures of past pathogen exposure. Overall results and qualifications from the work: According to the authors, the approach could potentially be generalized to other disease states and immunological phenotypes. Because counts were too low, seventeen rarely observed V segments, including chromosome 9 orphons, were excluded from the earlier analysis of 587 of the donors. Only TCR beta chains were sequenced in this cohort, and the absence of alpha or paired-chain data limited detectable features. A further reported finding was that TCR beta sequences accurately predicted the HLA-A and HLA-B alleles for most subjects in the first cohort. In an earlier analysis of about 600 of the donors, most TCR beta V segments appeared in productive rearrangements about 90% or about 30% of the time, broadly matching IMGT annotations. Several of the top co-occurrence clusters appeared to be linked to parvovirus B19, influenza, CMV and Epstein-Barr virus, according to a later analysis. Because HLA typing was unavailable for some donors at each locus, only the typed subset was used in association tests. While some public TCRs were present in many individuals, most TCR sequences turned up only very rarely across donors. At a false discovery rate of 0.05, a later analysis linked 15,000 to 20,000 TCR beta sequences to specific HLA alleles. A later analysis found that TCR association rates varied across HLA loci, with DRB1 alleles showing the most associated TCRs and HLA-C alleles the fewest. Strong co-occurrence of HLA alleles, especially DR and DQ, made assigning TCR associations to individual alleles difficult. Compared with the approximately 720-donor mean, donors in an Asian-associated ancestry cluster had fewer N-insertions in productive TCRs, according to a later genetic analysis. The sequencing pipeline was judged likely to have produced a cluster of highly shared sequence variants as a technical artifact. Most CMV-associated TCR beta chains appeared to be HLA-restricted in a later analysis, and the HLA associations seemed to be driven largely by CMV exposure. The 87-base-pair reads could not distinguish some IMGT-functional V segments, including TRBV6-2 and TRBV6-3, so those segments were excluded. Linkage disequilibrium might explain the correlated functional status among segregating V segments, but an unknown experimental factor could not be excluded. In a later analysis, HLA-associated TCR beta chains were found to be more clonally expanded and to have lower generation probabilities than equally common non-associated chains. In vitro tests confirmed that a few of the cytomegalovirus-associated TCR beta chains recognize cytomegalovirus antigens. Immune exposure information for the cohort was limited to CMV serostatus. The presence/absence analyses assumed that sequencing depth was roughly uniform across donors, and that assumption may not be true. In both the original and validation cohorts, the classifier was reported to diagnose cytomegalovirus status with high specificity and sensitivity. A later genetic analysis associated a missense DCLRE1C variant with V-gene and J-gene trimming of TCR beta chains, and an independent cohort replicated the association. The study gave a list of 150 to 200 TCR beta chains associated with cytomegalovirus.

Including the terminal cysteine and phenylalanine, the CDR3 comprises 14 residues. Only CDR3 DNA remains: 42 bases, in frame from the first base. From the germline V gene (reference sequence), CDR1 is WNHNN and CDR2 is SYGVQD. After removal of 5 bases from V and 4 bases from J, the junction retains 6 bases not matched to a gene. Library prep was done by the immunoSEQ multiplex PCR assay. A mixture of 60 forward primers for TCR Vbeta segments and 13 reverse primers for TCR Jbeta segments was used in the multiplex PCR. The CDR3 region of rearranged TCR beta genes was amplified from genomic DNA with a multiplex PCR assay. Amplified TCR beta libraries were sequenced as 87-base-pair reads on the Illumina HiSeq System. The original pipeline was this. Across the 500 to 700 repertoires, a later analysis counted tens of millions of unique TCR beta chains, some 11 million of which were shared by at least two donors. A nearest-neighbor algorithm error-corrected the raw reads and collapsed the reads into unique sequences, merging closely related sequences to remove PCR and sequencing errors. CDR3 sequences were aligned to IMGT reference sequences to assign V, D and J gene segments. For a sequence to be retained, at least a six-nucleotide match to both a V gene segment and a J gene segment was required. Rearrangements were classified as productive when the CDR3 lacked stop codons and remained in frame with V and J, and all other rearrangements were classified as non-productive. Following IMGT convention, CDR3 was defined as the stretch from the second conserved V-encoded cysteine to the conserved J-encoded phenylalanine. In an earlier analysis of just under 600 of the donors, sequences lacking an unambiguous match to a single V gene segment were excluded. An earlier analysis of a few hundred of the donors called V segments functional above 56.7% productive rearrangements and segregating when the between-donor standard deviation exceeded 5%. To diagnose cytomegalovirus status from the catalog of TCR beta chain sequences, a statistical classification framework was built. In a later analysis, V and J genes were assigned by comparing TCR nucleotide sequences against IMGT/GENE-DB human TR gene sequences. In a later analysis, CDR3 sequences and most-parsimonious VDJ recombination scenarios were assigned using the TCRdist pipeline. A later analysis defined each TCR beta chain by its CDR3 amino acid sequence plus V-gene family, and excluded reads lacking a unique V-gene family. To address suspected cross-contamination and a sequencing artifact, a later analysis removed a few hundred highly shared, low-generation-probability nucleotide sequences. In a later analysis, a clonal expansion index for each public chain was calculated from normalized within-repertoire ranks of inferred template counts. In a later analysis, generation probabilities were computed with a VDJ recombination model fitted to out-of-frame rearrangements, and the resulting probabilities were checked against IGoR. In a later analysis, TCR-TCR, TCR-HLA and TCR-CMV co-occurrence was scored with hypergeometric tests, and a repertoire-size bias correction was applied to TCR pairs. In a later analysis, false discovery rates were estimated by permuting HLA or CMV assignments 20 times. In a later analysis, co-occurring TCRs were grouped using DBSCAN, and TCRdist sequence similarity was added for clustering within HLA-allele-positive subsets. Repertoires with fewer than 30,000 or more than 120,000 public chains were left out of co-occurrence clustering, as were about 5 repertoires with anomalous nucleotide sharing. The source is immuneACCESS, and TCRdb retained only in-frame sequences with V and J called. Part of the clones is not carried over; for the studies checked, unresolved V genes explain less than half of this, and the remainder is unexplained. The V and J calls and clone size were taken over from that table, and D and trimming were inferred from the DNA. This sample lists 100,000 to 150,000 clones; roughly 66% were detected once. The ten largest account for about 4.4% of the sample.

The cohort comprised some 680 healthy bone marrow donors. Cohort members were all nominally healthy when sampled, although unrecorded immune exposures were likely present. The donor tested CMV seropositive, placing the donor among the 289 seropositive members of the cohort. Every donor gave a peripheral blood sample, and the peripheral blood mononuclear cells from that sample were used for TCR beta sequencing. Genomic DNA extraction from the blood cell samples was performed with the Qiagen DNeasy Blood Extraction Kit. This clone has more than one count but fewer than ten. Its antigen is not yet known. The record has no base qualities; no much larger clone is one base away.

The specimen was PBMCs. This clonotype was obtained from a man aged 60-69 years in good health and CMV-seropositive. The chain employs TRBV10-1 and TRBJ1-1, with 8 middle bases fitting TRBD1. The CDR3 loop reads CASSNDRGGTEAFF. The nucleotide sequence reads TGCGCCAGCAGTAATGACAGGGGTGGCACTGAAGCTTTCTTT.